The following is a T cell receptor (beta chain) sequence with its context. The target antigen is unknown. The data belong to a study of somatic mutations in cytotoxic T cells in rheumatoid arthritis. As originally analysed: There were rare matches between patient CD8+ clones larger than 1% and published virus-specific TCRB sequences. Using immunoSEQ multiplex PCR, the repertoire was profiled, and TCRdb retains in-frame clones only, with some absent. V, J and clone size reflect that table, while D and trimming were determined from the DNA. The sample consists of 15,000 to 20,000 clones, roughly 80% of them appearing once. General study findings and limits: CD8+ clonality increased with age in rheumatoid arthritis patients but not in healthy controls.

Germline assignment: CDR1 MNHEY and CDR2 SVGAGI. Trimming took 4 bases from V and 8 from J, leaving 17 bases between them. The CDR3 has 15 residues. This receptor was taken from an adult with rheumatoid arthritis. The chain recombines TRBV6-5 with TRBJ1-4; D remains unclear. Sequencing was performed on CD8+ T cells sorted from blood. The CDR3, as DNA: TGTGCCAGCAGTTCCCACACTAAGGCTAGAGAAAAACTGTTTTTT. This codes for CASSSHTKAREKLFF.